This TCR beta chain was retrieved from a study of neurological immune-mediated disorders. CDR3 length: 15 residues. The V gene's germline CDR1 is SGHTA and CDR2 FQGNSA. V lost 5 bases and J lost 3; bases outside the gene matches: 9. By 5'RACE with 10-nucleotide random UMIs, the cDNA was made. MiXCR, applied by TCRdb to the 5' RACE reads, yields one record per CDR3 protein. The table includes approximately 19,000 distinct CDR3 sequences, around 14% detected once. In its sample, this clonotype was seen many times. The V and J genes are TRBV7-2 and TRBJ2-7; TRBD1 agrees at 8 bases. Material for sequencing was PBMCs. This clonotype originated in a female donor with HTLV-1-associated myelopathy (HAM/TSP). CDR3 sequence (DNA): TGTGCCAGCAGCGGAACAGGGGGAGGTTTCTACGAGCAGTACTTC. It is translated as CASSGTGGGFYEQYF.